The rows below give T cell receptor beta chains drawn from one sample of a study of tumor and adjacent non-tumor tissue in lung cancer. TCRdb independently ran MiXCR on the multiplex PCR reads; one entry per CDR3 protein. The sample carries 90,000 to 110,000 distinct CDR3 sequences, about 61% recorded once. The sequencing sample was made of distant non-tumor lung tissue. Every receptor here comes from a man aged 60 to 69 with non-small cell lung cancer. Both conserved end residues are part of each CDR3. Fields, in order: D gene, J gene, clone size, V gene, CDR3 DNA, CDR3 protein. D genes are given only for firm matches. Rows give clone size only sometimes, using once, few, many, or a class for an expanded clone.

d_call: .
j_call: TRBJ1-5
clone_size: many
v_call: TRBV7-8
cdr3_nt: TGTGCCAGCAGCTTAGAGGGCTTGGGGAGCAATCAGCCCCAGCATTTT
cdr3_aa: CASSLEGLGSNQPQHF

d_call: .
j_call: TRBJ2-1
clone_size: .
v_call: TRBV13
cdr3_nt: TGTGCCAGCAGCTTAGACGGCAGCTCCTACAATGAGCAGTTCTTC
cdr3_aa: CASSLDGSSYNEQFF

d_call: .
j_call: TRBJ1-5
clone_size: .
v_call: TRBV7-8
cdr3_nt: TGTGTCAGCAGCTTAGAGGGATTGGGGAGCAATCAGCCCCAGCATTTT
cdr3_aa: CVSSLEGLGSNQPQHF

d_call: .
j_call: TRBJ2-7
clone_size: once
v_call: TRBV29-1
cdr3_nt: TGCAGCGCCGGCACGGGCTACGAGCAGTACTTC
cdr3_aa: CSAGTGYEQYF

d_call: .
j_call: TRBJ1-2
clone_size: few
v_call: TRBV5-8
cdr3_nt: TGTGCCAGCAGCTTGAGGTCAGGGAGGTCGGACTATGGCTACACCTTC
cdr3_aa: CASSLRSGRSDYGYTF

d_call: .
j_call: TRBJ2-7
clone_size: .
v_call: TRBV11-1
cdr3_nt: TGTGCCAGCAGCAATGGACCGACGTGGGAGCAGTACTTC
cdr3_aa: CASSNGPTWEQYF

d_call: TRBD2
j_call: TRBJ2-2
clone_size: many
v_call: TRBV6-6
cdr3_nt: TGTGCCAGCAGTTACGAGCCTAGCGGGAACACCGGGGAGCTGTTTTTT
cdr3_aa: CASSYEPSGNTGELFF

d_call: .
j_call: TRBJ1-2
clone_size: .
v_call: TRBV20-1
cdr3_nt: TGCAGTCCCTCAGACAAGGCGACGGAATATGGCTACACCTTC
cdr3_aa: CSPSDKATEYGYTF

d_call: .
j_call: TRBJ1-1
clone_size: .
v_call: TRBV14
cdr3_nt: TGTACCAGCTCTAAGGGCCCCGAAACTTTCTTT
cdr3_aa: CTSSKGPETFF

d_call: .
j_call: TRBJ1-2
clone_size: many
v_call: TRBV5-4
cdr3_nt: TGTGCCAGCAGCTTGGGCCCCAAGACAGGTGGTGGGTATGGCTACACCTTC
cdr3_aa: CASSLGPKTGGGYGYTF

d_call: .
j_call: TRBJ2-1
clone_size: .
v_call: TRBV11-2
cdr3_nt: TGTGACAGCAGCCTCAGGGATGAGAAGTTCTTC
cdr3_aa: CDSSLRDEKFF

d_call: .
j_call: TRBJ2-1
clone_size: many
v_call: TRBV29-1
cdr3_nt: TGCAGCGCCGACACGTCAAGCTCCTACAATGAGCAGTTCTTC
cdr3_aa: CSADTSSSYNEQFF

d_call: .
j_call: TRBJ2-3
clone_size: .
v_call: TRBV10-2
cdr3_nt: TGCGCCAGCAGTGAGTCGGTCACATGTGCCTCGGTTACAGTTACGCAGTATTTT
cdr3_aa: CASSESVTCASVTVTQYF

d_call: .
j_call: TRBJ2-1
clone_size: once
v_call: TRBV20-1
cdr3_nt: TGTAGTGTTAGTGACCTAGCGCACTACAATGAGCAGTTCTTC
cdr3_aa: CSVSDLAHYNEQFF

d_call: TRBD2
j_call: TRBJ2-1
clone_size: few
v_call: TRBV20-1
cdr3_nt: TGCAGTGCGCCGGGACTAAGGGTAGGCAATGAGCAGTTCTTC
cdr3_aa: CSAPGLRVGNEQFF

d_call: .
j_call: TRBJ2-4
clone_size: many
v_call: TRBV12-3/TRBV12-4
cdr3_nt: TGTGCCAGCAGTACGGGGGTACTAGCCAAAAACATTCAGTACTTC
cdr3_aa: CASSTGVLAKNIQYF

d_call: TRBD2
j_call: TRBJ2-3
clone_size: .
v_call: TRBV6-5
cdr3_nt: TGTGGCAGCAGTTGCGGCGGGAGTGACACAGATACGCAGTATTTT
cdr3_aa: CGSSCGGSDTDTQYF

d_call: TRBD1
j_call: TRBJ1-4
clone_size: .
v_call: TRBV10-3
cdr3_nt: TGTGCCATCAGTGACTACCCGGGACAGGGGGGTGCAACTAATGAAAAAGTGTTTTTT
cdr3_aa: CAISDYPGQGGATNEKVFF

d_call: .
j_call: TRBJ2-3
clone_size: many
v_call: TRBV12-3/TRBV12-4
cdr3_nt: TGTGCCAGCAGTTTAGTCGCCACCACAGATACGCAGTATTTT
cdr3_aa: CASSLVATTDTQYF

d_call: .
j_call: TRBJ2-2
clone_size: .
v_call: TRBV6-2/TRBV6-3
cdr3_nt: TGTGCCAGCAGTATCACATGGAACACGGGGGTGCTGTTTTTT
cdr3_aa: CASSITWNTGVLFF

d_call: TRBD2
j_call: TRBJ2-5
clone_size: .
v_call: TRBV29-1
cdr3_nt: TGCAGCGCTGTCGGACTAGCTGGAGGGCCTAGAGAGACCCAATACTTC
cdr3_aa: CSAVGLAGGPRETQYF

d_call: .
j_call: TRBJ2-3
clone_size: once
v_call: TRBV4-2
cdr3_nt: TGTGCCAGCAGCCAAGATCGACATGGTATAGGCATAGATACGCAGTATTTT
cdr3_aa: CASSQDRHGIGIDTQYF

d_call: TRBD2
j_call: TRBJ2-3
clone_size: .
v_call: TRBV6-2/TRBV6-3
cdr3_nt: TGTGCCAGCGGCACTAGCGGGAGGCCCACTAGCACAGATACGCAGTATTTT
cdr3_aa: CASGTSGRPTSTDTQYF

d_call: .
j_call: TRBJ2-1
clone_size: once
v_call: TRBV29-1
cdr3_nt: TGCCGCGTTGTGAGACAAGGGGTATGGCAGTTCTTC
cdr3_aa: CRVVRQGVWQFF

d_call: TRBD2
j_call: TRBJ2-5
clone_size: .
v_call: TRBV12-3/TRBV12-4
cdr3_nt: TGTGTCAGCCGTTTATCGGCGGGGGGAGAGACCCACTACTTC
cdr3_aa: CVSRLSAGGETHYF